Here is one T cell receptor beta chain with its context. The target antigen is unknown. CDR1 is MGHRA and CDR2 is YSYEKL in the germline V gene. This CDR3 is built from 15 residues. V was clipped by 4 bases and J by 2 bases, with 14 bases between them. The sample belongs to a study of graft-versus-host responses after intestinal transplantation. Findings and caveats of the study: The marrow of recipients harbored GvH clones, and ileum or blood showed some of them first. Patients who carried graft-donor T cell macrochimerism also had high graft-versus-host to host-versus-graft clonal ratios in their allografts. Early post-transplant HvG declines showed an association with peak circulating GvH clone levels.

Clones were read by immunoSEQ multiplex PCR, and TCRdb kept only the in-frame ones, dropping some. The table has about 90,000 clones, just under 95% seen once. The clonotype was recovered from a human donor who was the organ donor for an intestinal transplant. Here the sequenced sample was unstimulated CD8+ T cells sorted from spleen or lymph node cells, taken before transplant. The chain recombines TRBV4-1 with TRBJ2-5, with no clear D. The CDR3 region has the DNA TGCGCCAGCAGCCCATTGGCCACAAAACAAGAGACCCAGTACTTC. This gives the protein CASSPLATKQETQYF.